These 11 T cell receptor beta chains came from one sample sequenced in a study of beta chain features in type 1 diabetes listed by TCRdb under 2018. The library was made by the immunoSEQ multiplex PCR assay. The High Capacity cDNA Reverse Transcription Kit was used to reverse transcribe all of the isolated RNA, meaning that expressed TCRB transcripts were what got sequenced. TCRdb carries this immuneACCESS record with in-frame sequences only. Its versions omit some clonotypes, under half of them owing to an unresolved V gene in the studies checked, with the rest unexplained. Recorded for this sample are a few hundred thousand clones; approximately 13% of them occurred a single time. 0.015% of the sample is in the top ten clones. For these receptors, no antigen is known. What the authors observed across the whole study: Type 1 diabetes patients showed a moderate but significant shortening of TCRB CDR3 length in all four CD4+ subsets.

Material: naive CD4+ T cells from blood. Reading the label with the study, this specimen's cell subset or site is: true naive CD4+ T cells. These receptors all come from a woman in her late teens or twenties with type 1 diabetes.

The CDR3 DNA reads TGCGCCAGCAGTGAGGGCCAGGACTATGGCTACACCTTC. This sequence encodes CASSEGQDYGYTF. The chain uses TRBV10-2 and TRBJ1-2; D is uncertain. V lost 2 bases to trimming and J lost 3 bases, with 7 bases between them. Germline V gives CDR1 WSHSY, CDR2 SAAADI. This CDR3 has 13 amino acids.

This clone has more than one count but fewer than ten. V gene TRBV29-1 combines with J gene TRBJ2-6; a possible D gene is TRBD1 (6 bases). Trimming removed 4 bases at V and 1 base at J, with 14 bases between. This CDR3 has 16 residues. Germline V gene lookup returns CDR1 SQVTM and CDR2 ANQGSEA. CDR3 in amino acids: CSVAGTRVSGANVLTF. CDR3 nucleotides: TGCAGCGTTGCGGGGACAAGGGTATCTGGGGCCAACGTCCTGACTTTC.

V usage is TRBV7-8 and J usage is TRBJ2-5; D not resolved. V shed 5 bases and J shed 1 base, with 17 bases lying between them. This CDR3 spans 16 amino acids. Germline V gives CDR1 SGHVS, CDR2 FQNEAQ. CDR3 sequence reads: CASSPRAGLLQETQYF. CDR3 bases: TGTGCCAGCAGCCCCCGAGCCGGGTTACTCCAAGAGACCCAGTACTTC.

CDR3 nucleotides: TGTGCCAGCAGTGAAGGTGGGCAGGGGGCCTACGAGCAGTACTTC. Translating it yields CASSEGGQGAYEQYF. V and J are TRBV2 and TRBJ2-7; 7 nucleotides align to TRBD1. Germline lookup yields CDR1 SNHLY and CDR2 FYNNEI. The trim removed 1 base at V and 2 bases at J, leaving 5 bases unmatched. This CDR3 spans 15 amino acids.

V and J are TRBV21-1 and TRBJ2-7; whether TRBD2, the table's D call, matches the DNA was not checked. TRBV21-1 is recorded as a pseudogene. CDR3 length: 14 amino acids. CDR3: CASSPRPESYEQYV. For the CDR3, the DNA is TGTGCCAGCAGCCCTAGGCCCGAATCCTACGAGCAGTACGTC.

DNA of the CDR3: TGTGCTAGTGGTTTGGCTACTGGACACCAAACTAGCACAGATACGCAGTATTTT. It yields the protein CASGLATGHQTSTDTQYF. The chain couples TRBV12-5 to TRBJ2-3, with D perhaps matching TRBD1 (5 bases). The CDR3 has 18 amino acids. Germline lookup yields CDR1 LGHNT and CDR2 FRNRAP. The V and J ends lost 1 base and 0 bases respectively, with 17 bases between them.

This clone was detected a few times. The chain combines TRBV14 with TRBJ1-3; the D is unclear. The CDR3 contains 16 residues. Germline lookup yields CDR1 SGHDN and CDR2 FVKESK. Trimming removed 0 bases at V and 0 bases at J, with 9 bases between. CDR3 sequence reads: CASSQDADFSGNTIYF. In nucleotides, the CDR3 is TGTGCCAGCAGCCAAGACGCCGACTTCTCTGGAAACACCATATATTTT.

This clone was observed a handful of times. V usage is TRBV5-1 and J usage is TRBJ1-2; TRBD1 matches 11 bases. The CDR3 is 16 amino acids. Looked up from germline, CDR1 is SGHRS and CDR2 is YFSETQ. Unmatched junction bases numbered 5, after V lost 0 bases and J lost 4 bases. DNA for the CDR3: TGCGCCAGCAGCTTGGCAGGACAGGGGGCTGTCTATGGCTACACCTTC. Encoded protein: CASSLAGQGAVYGYTF.

The V call is TRBV5-4, the J call TRBJ1-2, with 7 bases aligning to TRBD1. Germline V lookup: CDR1 SGHNT, CDR2 YYREEE (reference sequence). Unmatched junction bases numbered 7, after V lost 4 bases and J lost 10 bases. There are 12 residues in the CDR3. CDR3 in amino acids: CASSVMTGHYTF. In nucleotides, the CDR3 is TGTGCCAGCAGCGTTATGACAGGGCACTACACCTTC. Full variable domain (remainder filled in from reference TRBV5-4 and TRBJ1-2): ETGVTQSPTHLIKTRGQQVTLRCSSQSGHNTVSWYQQALGQGPQFIFQYYREEENGRGNFPPRFSGLQFPNYSSELNVNALELDDSALYLCASSVMTGHYTFGSGTRLTVV.

Only a few counts were recorded for this clone. J is TRBJ2-3 and V is TRBV7-9; 7 nucleotides line up with TRBD2. CDR1 SEHNR and CDR2 FQNEAQ come from the germline V gene (reference sequence). The V gene end was trimmed by 5 bases and the J gene end by 3 bases; junction bases not matched to a gene: 8. The CDR3 contains 15 residues. DNA of the CDR3: TGTGCCAGCAGCCCACCGGGACTACCTACAGATACGCAGTATTTT. It yields the protein CASSPPGLPTDTQYF.

This rearrangement joins TRBV28 to TRBJ2-3, with 7 bases fitting TRBD2. CDR1 and CDR2 (germline): MDHEN, SYDVKM. The CDR3 contains 14 residues. After removal of 7 bases from V and 3 bases from J, the junction contained 7 bases not matched to a gene. CDR3 sequence: CASTRSGATDTQYF. The CDR3, as DNA: TGTGCCAGCACCCGAAGCGGGGCGACAGATACGCAGTATTTT.